The next 9 T cell receptor beta chains were all read from a single sample in a study of T-cell reconstitution after alpha-beta-depleted transplantation in children. This sample's TCRbeta library carried unique molecular identifier barcodes. TCRdb recomputed calls from the PCR reads with MiXCR, one row per CDR3 protein. In the table there are about 980,000 distinct CDR3 sequences, about 26% of which are singletons. The source material was PBMCs, mostly from graft donor cells, sampled 360 days after TCRalphabeta/CD19-depleted stem cell transplant. The source is a boy under two years old who had a stem cell transplant for SCID, so the T cells may come from the graft donor.

CDR3 sequence: CASSSMTGDEQYF. As DNA, the CDR3 is TGTGCCAGCAGCTCTATGACAGGGGACGAGCAGTACTTC. V usage is TRBV28 and J usage is TRBJ2-7, with 8 bases fitting TRBD1. Unmatched junction bases numbered 6, after V lost 6 bases and J lost 5 bases. This CDR3 contains 13 residues. Germline loops: CDR1 MDHEN, CDR2 SYDVKM.

The gene calls are TRBV12-3 or TRBV12-4 and TRBJ2-3; 10 bases agree with TRBD2. The CDR3 spans 17 residues. V was pared by 6 bases and J by 0 bases, with 9 bases of the junction left unmatched. CDR3 sequence reads: CASRAQRGGLSTDTQYF. CDR3 DNA: TGTGCCAGCAGGGCCCAGCGGGGGGGCCTGAGCACAGATACGCAGTATTTT.

The chain recombines TRBV6-5 with TRBJ1-1, with no clear D. The length of the CDR3 is 16 residues. With 2 bases removed from V and 2 bases from J, the gap between germline ends came to 15 bases. Looked up from germline, CDR1 is MNHEY and CDR2 is SVGAGI. In DNA form, the CDR3 reads TGTGCCAGCAGTTACGAACCATCGGGATTCAACACTGAAGCTTTCTTT. Translation: CASSYEPSGFNTEAFF.

The chain employs TRBV28 and TRBJ2-1; D may be TRBD2 (7 bases). This CDR3 has 15 residues. Per germline, CDR1 MDHEN and CDR2 SYDVKM. V was cut by 7 bases and J by 5 bases, with 18 bases left in between. DNA of the CDR3: TGTGCCAGCACCAGGGGAGGGGCATGGGACAATGAGCAGTTCTTC. Translation: CASTRGGAWDNEQFF. The full variable domain, completed using reference TRBV28 and TRBJ2-1, is DVKVTQSSRYLVKRTGEKVFLECVQDMDHENMFWYRQDPGLGLRLIYFSYDVKMKEKGDIPEGYSVSREKKERFSLILESASTNQTSMYLCASTRGGAWDNEQFFGPGTRLTVL.

A few counts support this clonotype. J is TRBJ2-7 and V is TRBV20-1, with TRBD2 matching 9 bases. Trimming removed 0 bases from V and 12 bases from J; junction bases left unmatched: 15. CDR3 length equals 15 residues. Germline V gene sequence: CDR1 DFQATT, CDR2 SNEGSKA (reference sequence). The CDR3 reads CSAREAGGPLQDPYF. The DNA of the CDR3 is TGCAGTGCTAGAGAAGCGGGGGGCCCTCTCCAGGACCCGTACTTC.

Only a few counts were recorded for this clonotype. This sequence joins TRBV7-9 and TRBJ1-3, with a weak D call TRBD1 (6 bases). Germline CDR1 reads SEHNR; CDR2 reads FQNEAQ (reference sequence). The CDR3 is 16 amino acids. The V and J ends lost 4 bases and 1 base respectively, with 14 bases between them. CDR3 bases: TGTGCCAGCAGCTACCGGACCCAGGGGTCTGGAAACACCATATATTTT. Its translation: CASSYRTQGSGNTIYF.

This clonotype was detected a few times. This chain uses TRBV20-1 with TRBJ1-2; possible D gene TRBD1, 6 bases. CDR1 and CDR2 from the germline V gene are DFQATT and SNEGSKA (reference sequence). The ends were cut back, 4 bases at V and 1 base at J, with 13 bases in the middle. The CDR3 covers 14 residues. Here the CDR3 DNA reads TGCAGTGCTACGCGACAGGCAAATAACTATGGCTACACCTTC. It is translated as CSATRQANNYGYTF.

Details on this clonotype: A read error may produce the germline difference seen at one junction end. The chain is built from TRBV5-5 and TRBJ2-3, with 10 nucleotides matching TRBD2. Germline CDR1 SGHKS, CDR2 YYEKEE (reference sequence). CDR3 size: 14 residues. DNA of the CDR3: TGTGCCGGCAGTTCCCTAGCGGGGGTAAATACGCAGTATTTT. Translation: CAGSSLAGVNTQYF. Full variable domain (rest looked up from reference TRBV5-5 and TRBJ2-3): DAGVTQSPTHLIKTRGQQVTLRCSPISGHKSVSWYQQVLGQGPQFIFQYYEKEERGRGNFPDRFSARQFPNYSSELNVNALLLGDSALYLCAGSSLAGVNTQYFGPGTRLTVL.

This clonotype was counted once. The chain is built from TRBV7-9 and TRBJ2-5, with D possibly being TRBD1 (5 bases). This CDR3 is 16 amino acids long. The germline V and J ends were trimmed by 4 bases and 0 bases, with 15 bases remaining between them. CDR1 and CDR2 (germline): SEHNR, FQNEAQ (reference sequence). CDR3 amino acids: CASSSGQGLYQETQYF. The CDR3 region has the DNA TGTGCCAGCAGCTCTGGACAAGGGCTCTACCAAGAGACCCAGTACTTC. The whole variable domain, remainder taken from reference TRBV7-9 and TRBJ2-5, is DTGVSQNPRHKITKRGQNVTFRCDPISEHNRLYWYRQTLGQGPEFLTYFQNEAQLEKSRLLSDRFSAERPKGSFSTLEIQRTEQGDSAMYLCASSSGQGLYQETQYFGPGTRLLVL.